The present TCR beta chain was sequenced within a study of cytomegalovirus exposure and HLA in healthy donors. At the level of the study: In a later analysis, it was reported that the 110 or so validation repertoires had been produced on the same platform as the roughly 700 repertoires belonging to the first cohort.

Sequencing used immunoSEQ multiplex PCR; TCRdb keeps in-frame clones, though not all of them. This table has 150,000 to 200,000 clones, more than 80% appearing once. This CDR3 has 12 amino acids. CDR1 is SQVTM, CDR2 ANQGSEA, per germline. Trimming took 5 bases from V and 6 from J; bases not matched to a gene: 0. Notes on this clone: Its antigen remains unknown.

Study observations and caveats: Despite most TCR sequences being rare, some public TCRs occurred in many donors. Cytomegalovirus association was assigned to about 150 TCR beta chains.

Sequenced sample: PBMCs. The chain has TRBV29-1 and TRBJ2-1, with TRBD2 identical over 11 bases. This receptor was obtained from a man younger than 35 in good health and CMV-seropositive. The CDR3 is CSVTSGSNEQFF. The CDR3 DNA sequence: TGCAGCGTTACTAGCGGGAGCAATGAGCAGTTCTTC.